This T cell receptor beta chain derives from a study of blood T cell repertoires in COVID-19. As handled by the study authors: Reference gene primer amplification gave nucleated cell count estimates. Only in-frame clones appear in the TCRdb table, and some are missing; sequencing was by immunoSEQ multiplex PCR. That table gives V, J and clone size, and the DNA gave D and trimming. The sample lists 95,000 to 110,000 clones, over 80% occurring once. The germline V gene encodes CDR1 SGHRS and CDR2 YFSETQ. There are 13 residues in the CDR3. Trimming cost V 4 bases and J 6 bases, with 12 bases left between them.

The V and J genes are TRBV5-1 and TRBJ2-3, with TRBD2 as a possible D gene (6 bases). The sequence came from a man aged 50 or older with acute or convalescent COVID-19. Source material: peripheral blood. CDR3 DNA: TGCGCCAGCAGCCCGACTAGTTCGGATACGCAGTATTTT. It is translated as CASSPTSSDTQYF.